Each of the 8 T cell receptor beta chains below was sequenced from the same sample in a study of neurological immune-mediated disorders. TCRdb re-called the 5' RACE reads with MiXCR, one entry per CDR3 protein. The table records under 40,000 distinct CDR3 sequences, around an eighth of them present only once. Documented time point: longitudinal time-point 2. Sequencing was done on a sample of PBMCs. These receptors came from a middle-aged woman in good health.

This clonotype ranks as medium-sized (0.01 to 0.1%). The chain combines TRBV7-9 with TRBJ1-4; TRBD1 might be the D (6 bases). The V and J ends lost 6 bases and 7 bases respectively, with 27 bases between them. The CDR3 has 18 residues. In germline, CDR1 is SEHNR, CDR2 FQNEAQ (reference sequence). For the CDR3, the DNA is TGTGCCAGCAGTGGGAATAAAGCCCCGCGGACAGCATTTGAAAAACTGTTTTTT. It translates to CASSGNKAPRTAFEKLFF. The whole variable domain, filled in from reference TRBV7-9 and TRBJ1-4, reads DTGVSQNPRHKITKRGQNVTFRCDPISEHNRLYWYRQTLGQGPEFLTYFQNEAQLEKSRLLSDRFSAERPKGSFSTLEIQRTEQGDSAMYLCASSGNKAPRTAFEKLFFGSGTQLSVL.

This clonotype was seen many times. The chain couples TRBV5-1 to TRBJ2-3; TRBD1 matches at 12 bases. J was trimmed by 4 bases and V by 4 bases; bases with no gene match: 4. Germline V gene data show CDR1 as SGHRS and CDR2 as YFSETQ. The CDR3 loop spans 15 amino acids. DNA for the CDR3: TGCGCCAGCAGCCCGGGACAGGGGGCCCCAGATACGCAGTATTTT. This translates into CASSPGQGAPDTQYF.

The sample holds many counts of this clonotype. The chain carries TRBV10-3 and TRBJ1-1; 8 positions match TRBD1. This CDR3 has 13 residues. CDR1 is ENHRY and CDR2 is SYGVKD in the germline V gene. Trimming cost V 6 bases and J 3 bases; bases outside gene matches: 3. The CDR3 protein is CAIRETGDTEAFF. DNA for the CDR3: TGTGCCATCAGGGAGACAGGGGACACTGAAGCTTTCTTT.

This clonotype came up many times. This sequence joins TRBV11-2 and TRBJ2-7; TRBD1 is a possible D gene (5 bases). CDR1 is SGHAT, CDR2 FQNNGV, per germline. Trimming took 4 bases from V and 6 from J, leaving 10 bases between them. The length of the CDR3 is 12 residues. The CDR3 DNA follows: TGTGCCAGCAGCTCTCAGGGCCTCGAGCAGTACTTC. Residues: CASSSQGLEQYF.

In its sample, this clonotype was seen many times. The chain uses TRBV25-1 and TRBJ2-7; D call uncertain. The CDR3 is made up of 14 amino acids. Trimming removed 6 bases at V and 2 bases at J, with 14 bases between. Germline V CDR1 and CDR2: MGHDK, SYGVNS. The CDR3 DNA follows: TGTGCCAGCAGCTCTGGGTTCAGGACCTACGAGCAGTACTTC. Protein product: CASSSGFRTYEQYF.

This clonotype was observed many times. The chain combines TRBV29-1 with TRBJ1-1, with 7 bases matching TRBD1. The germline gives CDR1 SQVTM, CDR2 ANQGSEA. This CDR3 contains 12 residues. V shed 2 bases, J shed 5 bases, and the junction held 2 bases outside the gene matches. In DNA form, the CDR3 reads TGCAGCGTTGAATCAGGGGGGACTGAAGCTTTCTTT. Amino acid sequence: CSVESGGTEAFF.

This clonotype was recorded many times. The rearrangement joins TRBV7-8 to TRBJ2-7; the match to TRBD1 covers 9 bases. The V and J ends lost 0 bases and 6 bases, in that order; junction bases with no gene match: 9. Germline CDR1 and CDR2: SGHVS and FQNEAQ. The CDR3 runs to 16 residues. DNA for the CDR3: TGTGCCAGCAGCTTAGCACAGGGGGCCCGCCGGGGCGAGCAGTACTTC. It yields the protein CASSLAQGARRGEQYF.

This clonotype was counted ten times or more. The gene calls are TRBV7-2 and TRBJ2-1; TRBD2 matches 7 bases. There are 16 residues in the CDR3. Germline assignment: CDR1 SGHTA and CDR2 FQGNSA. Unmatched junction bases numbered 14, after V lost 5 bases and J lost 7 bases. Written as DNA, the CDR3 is TGTGCCAGCAGCCAGCCGGGACTAACCCCCGGGAATGAGCAGTTCTTC. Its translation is CASSQPGLTPGNEQFF.